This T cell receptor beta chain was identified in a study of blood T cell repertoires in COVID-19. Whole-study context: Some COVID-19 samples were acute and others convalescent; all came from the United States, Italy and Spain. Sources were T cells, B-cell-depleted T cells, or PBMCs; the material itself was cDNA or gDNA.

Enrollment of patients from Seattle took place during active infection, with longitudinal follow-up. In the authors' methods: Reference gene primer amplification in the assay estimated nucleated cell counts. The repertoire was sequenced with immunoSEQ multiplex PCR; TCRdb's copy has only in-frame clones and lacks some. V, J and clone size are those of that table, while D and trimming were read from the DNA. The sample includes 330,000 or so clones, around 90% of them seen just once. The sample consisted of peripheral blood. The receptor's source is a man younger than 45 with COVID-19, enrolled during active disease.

This CDR3 is CATSKRAGTEAFF. CDR3 coding DNA: TGTGCCACCAGTAAGAGGGCTGGGACTGAAGCTTTCTTT. The genes are TRBV24-1 and TRBJ1-1; D is ambiguous. The CDR3 length is 13 residues. CDR1 is KGHDR, CDR2 SFDVKD, per germline. Trimming removed 6 bases from V and 5 bases from J, with 12 bases in between.